Below, 7 T cell receptor beta chains from the same sample are listed, as sequenced in a study of T cell responses to AZD1222 COVID-19 vaccine. Measured with immunoSEQ multiplex PCR; TCRdb has only the in-frame clones, and not every one. The sample lists around 130,000 clones, about 93% occurring once. The input for sequencing was peripheral blood, taken on day 0 of AZD1222 vaccination. These receptor sequences come from an adult in good health.

In the case of this clone: The same CDR3 arises from other DNA sequences in this sample as well. The chain carries TRBV28 and TRBJ1-2; D is unclear. Germline assignment: CDR1 MDHEN and CDR2 SYDVKM. The CDR3 covers 12 residues. V lost 3 bases to trimming and J lost 4 bases, with 6 bases between them. The CDR3 nucleotides are TGTGCCAGCAGTTTTTATCCCTATGGCTACACCTTC. This codes for CASSFYPYGYTF.

In this sample, this clone turned up once. This sequence joins TRBV4-2 and TRBJ2-3; D gene uncertain. Trimming took off 4 bases at V and 6 bases at J, with 11 bases between the two ends. This CDR3 is built from 13 residues. Germline CDR1 LGHNA, CDR2 YNFKEQ. The CDR3 nucleotides read TGTGCCAGCAGCCCATATAGGGCCGATACGCAGTATTTT. Residues: CASSPYRADTQYF.

This chain joins TRBV5-4 and TRBJ1-2; no firm D call. Trimming shortened V by 4 bases and J by 4 bases, and 11 bases separated the two germline ends. The CDR3 totals 13 residues. CDR1 and CDR2 from the germline V gene are SGHNT and YYREEE (reference sequence). The CDR3 loop is CASSMYSGYGYTF. The CDR3 bases are TGTGCCAGCAGCATGTACAGTGGCTATGGCTACACCTTC.

The chain carries TRBV5-5 and TRBJ2-7, with D unclear. With 5 bases removed from V and 4 bases from J, the gap between germline ends came to 22 bases. This CDR3 comprises 16 residues. CDR1 is SGHKS and CDR2 is YYEKEE in the germline V gene (reference sequence). CDR3 nucleotides: TGTGCCAGCAGGGAAGTTTTGTATGGACGAAGTTACGAGCAGTACTTC. Residues: CASREVLYGRSYEQYF.

V is TRBV20-1 and J is TRBJ2-7, with D maybe TRBD1 (6 bases). The germline V gene encodes CDR1 DFQATT and CDR2 SNEGSKA (reference sequence). The ends were cut back, 4 bases at V and 3 bases at J, with 7 bases in the middle. The length of the CDR3 is 11 residues. The CDR3 sequence is CSAKDSYEQYF. CDR3 coding DNA: TGCAGTGCTAAGGACAGCTACGAGCAGTACTTC.

The chain uses TRBV27 and TRBJ1-5, with a weak D call TRBD1 (6 bases). The germline CDR1 and CDR2 sequences are MNHEY and SMNVEV (reference sequence). The CDR3 length is 12 residues. V lost 10 bases to trimming and J lost 3 bases, with 10 bases between them. For the CDR3, the DNA is TGTGCCACCGGACAGTTCAATCAGCCCCAGCATTTT. Encoded protein: CATGQFNQPQHF.

This clone was counted a single time. The chain couples TRBV11-2 to TRBJ2-2; 11 bases match TRBD2. V dropped 3 bases and J dropped 3; count of bases not matched to a gene: 3. This CDR3 is built from 16 residues. CDR1 and CDR2 (germline): SGHAT, FQNNGV. This chain's CDR3 is CASSFNSGRDTGELFF. In DNA, the CDR3 is TGTGCCAGCAGCTTTAATAGCGGGAGGGACACCGGGGAGCTGTTTTTT. Full variable domain (remainder filled in from reference TRBV11-2 and TRBJ2-2): EAGVAQSPRYKIIEKRQSVAFWCNPISGHATLYWYQQILGQGPKLLIQFQNNGVVDDSQLPKDRFSAERLKGVDSTLKIQPAKLEDSAVYLCASSFNSGRDTGELFFGEGSRLTVL.